This TCR beta chain was sequenced during a study of technical replicates of blood from several donors. The length of the CDR3 is 13 residues. Trimming took off 5 bases at V and 6 bases at J, with 13 bases between the two ends. The germline V gene encodes CDR1 SGHTA and CDR2 FQGTGA. Libraries were prepared by immunoSEQ multiplex PCR; TCRdb keeps only in-frame clonotypes and omits some of them. The sample lists approximately 100,000 clones, 96% occurring once. The source material was T cells isolated from PBMCs. This receptor was taken from a human donor in good health. The V and J genes are TRBV7-3 and TRBJ1-2; weak D call: TRBD1 (5 bases). For the CDR3, the DNA is TGTGCCAGCAGCCCCCGGGCAGGGCATGGCTACACCTTC. Residues: CASSPRAGHGYTF.